The source of this T cell receptor (beta chain) is a study of OX40 agonist ivuxolimab in advanced cancers. As for the study in general: Each dose-escalation patient presented with hepatocellular carcinoma, melanoma, renal cell or head and neck cancer.

Data came from immunoSEQ multiplex PCR; TCRdb stores just in-frame clones and leaves some out. Among 50,000 to 70,000 clones listed, about four fifths were seen once. As for this clone: Its antigen is not identified.

This CDR3 has 14 residues. V shed 1 base and J shed 4 bases, with 11 bases lying between them. The germline gives CDR1 SNHLY, CDR2 FYNNEI. Study-level points and caveats: Undetermined was the antigen specificity of the expanded peripheral T cells.

This chain links TRBV2 with TRBJ2-7; D gene ambiguous. Sequencing was performed on CD4+ or CD8+ T cells sorted from blood, taken in a trial of the OX40 agonist ivuxolimab. The sequence came from an adult with an advanced solid tumor such as melanoma, head and neck, liver or kidney cancer. The CDR3 region is CASSEGWQPYEQYF. The CDR3 coding sequence is TGTGCCAGCAGTGAAGGGTGGCAGCCATACGAGCAGTACTTC.